This is a list of T cell receptor beta chains from one sample in a study of cytomegalovirus exposure and HLA in healthy donors. Sequencing used immunoSEQ multiplex PCR; TCRdb keeps in-frame clones, though not all of them. In the table there are under 140,000 clones, more than 75% of which are singletons. Material: PBMCs. The receptors shown here come from a woman aged 30 to 39 in good health and CMV-seropositive. Both conserved end residues are part of each CDR3. The order of the fields is D gene, J gene, V gene, clone size, CDR3 DNA, CDR3 protein. D genes are given only for firm matches. Size values are once, few and many counts, or a class for expanded clones, and some rows have none.

d_gene: NA
j_gene: TRBJ1-1
v_gene: TRBV6-6
abundance: NA
CDR3nt: TGTGCCAGCAGTTCCACAGTCATGAACACTGAAGCTTTCTTT
CDR3aa: CASSSTVMNTEAFF

d_gene: NA
j_gene: TRBJ1-2
v_gene: TRBV6-5
abundance: NA
CDR3nt: TGTGCCAGCAGCCAACTGAACTATGGCTACACCTTC
CDR3aa: CASSQLNYGYTF

d_gene: TRBD1
j_gene: TRBJ2-7
v_gene: TRBV10-3
abundance: NA
CDR3nt: TGTGCCATCGGCTCGACAGGGACCTACGAGCAGTACTTC
CDR3aa: CAIGSTGTYEQYF

d_gene: NA
j_gene: TRBJ1-4
v_gene: TRBV7-9
abundance: NA
CDR3nt: TGTGCCAGCAGCACTGAATTCCTCAGGCCGGGGGAAAAACTGTTTTTT
CDR3aa: CASSTEFLRPGEKLFF

d_gene: NA
j_gene: TRBJ1-1
v_gene: TRBV4-3
abundance: once
CDR3nt: TGCGCCAGCAGCCAAGGGGGGGATAACACTGAAGCTTTCTTT
CDR3aa: CASSQGGDNTEAFF

d_gene: TRBD1
j_gene: TRBJ2-3
v_gene: TRBV27
abundance: NA
CDR3nt: TGTGCCAGCAGCTTAGGGGGCCATAGCACAGATACGCAGTATTTT
CDR3aa: CASSLGGHSTDTQYF

d_gene: NA
j_gene: TRBJ2-2
v_gene: TRBV10-3
abundance: NA
CDR3nt: TGTGCCATCGGAGAGGGAGCCGGGGAGCTGTTTTTT
CDR3aa: CAIGEGAGELFF

d_gene: NA
j_gene: TRBJ1-2
v_gene: TRBV5-6
abundance: NA
CDR3nt: TGTGCCAGCAGCTTCTTATATGGCTACACCTTC
CDR3aa: CASSFLYGYTF

d_gene: NA
j_gene: TRBJ1-2
v_gene: TRBV6-7
abundance: few
CDR3nt: TGTGCCAGCAGTCCCGCTAGGGCAGGGACTTTCTATGGCTACACCTTC
CDR3aa: CASSPARAGTFYGYTF

d_gene: TRBD2
j_gene: TRBJ2-1
v_gene: TRBV9
abundance: NA
CDR3nt: TGTGCCAGCAGCAGTGTGCTAGCGGGCCACAATGAGCAGTTCTTC
CDR3aa: CASSSVLAGHNEQFF

d_gene: NA
j_gene: TRBJ2-7
v_gene: TRBV30
abundance: NA
CDR3nt: TGTGCCTGGAGCCGCGACAGGCGCTCCTACGAGCAGTACTTC
CDR3aa: CAWSRDRRSYEQYF

d_gene: NA
j_gene: TRBJ2-3
v_gene: TRBV6-1
abundance: NA
CDR3nt: TGTGCCAGCAGTGAAGGGCGCAGGGGCGCAATCACAGATACGCAGTATTTT
CDR3aa: CASSEGRRGAITDTQYF

d_gene: TRBD1
j_gene: TRBJ1-2
v_gene: TRBV2
abundance: few
CDR3nt: TGTGCCAGCACCGGGACAGCTAACTATGGCTACACCTTC
CDR3aa: CASTGTANYGYTF

d_gene: NA
j_gene: TRBJ1-2
v_gene: TRBV6-1
abundance: NA
CDR3nt: TGTGCCAGCAGTGACTGGGGGGGCTCCAACTATGGCTACACCTTC
CDR3aa: CASSDWGGSNYGYTF

d_gene: NA
j_gene: TRBJ1-2
v_gene: TRBV9
abundance: NA
CDR3nt: TGTGCCAGCAGCGTAGTCCCTCGAGGTATCGATGGCTACACCTTC
CDR3aa: CASSVVPRGIDGYTF

d_gene: NA
j_gene: TRBJ2-1
v_gene: TRBV6-1
abundance: once
CDR3nt: TGTGCCAGCAGTGAAGGGGCCTTTGGGAATGAGCAGTTCTTC
CDR3aa: CASSEGAFGNEQFF

d_gene: TRBD2
j_gene: TRBJ2-3
v_gene: TRBV5-6
abundance: NA
CDR3nt: TGTGCCAGCAGCTTGCCCGGACTAGCGGGAGGCACAGATACGCAGTATTTT
CDR3aa: CASSLPGLAGGTDTQYF

d_gene: NA
j_gene: TRBJ2-1
v_gene: TRBV20-1
abundance: NA
CDR3nt: TGCAGTGCCCCCCGCGCGAGGGTGCAGTTCTTC
CDR3aa: CSAPRARVQFF

d_gene: NA
j_gene: TRBJ1-2
v_gene: TRBV6-6
abundance: NA
CDR3nt: TGTGCCAGCAGTTACTCGTCAATTACCCCCGGGGATGGCTACACCTTC
CDR3aa: CASSYSSITPGDGYTF

d_gene: TRBD1
j_gene: TRBJ2-1
v_gene: TRBV6-1
abundance: NA
CDR3nt: TGTGCCAGCAGCGGAGGGACAGGGGGATATGAGCAGTTCTTC
CDR3aa: CASSGGTGGYEQFF

d_gene: NA
j_gene: TRBJ1-1
v_gene: TRBV4-1
abundance: NA
CDR3nt: TGCGCCAGCAGCCAAGGTCGGGGGAACACTGAAGCTTTCTTT
CDR3aa: CASSQGRGNTEAFF

d_gene: TRBD1
j_gene: TRBJ2-1
v_gene: TRBV4-3
abundance: few
CDR3nt: TGCGCCAGCAGCCTAGGACAGGGGGGTGTTGAGCAGTTCTTC
CDR3aa: CASSLGQGGVEQFF

d_gene: TRBD1
j_gene: TRBJ2-7
v_gene: TRBV5-1
abundance: NA
CDR3nt: TGCGCCAGCAGCTTGGCCCCGGGACAGGGGTTCTACGAGCAGTACTTC
CDR3aa: CASSLAPGQGFYEQYF

d_gene: TRBD2
j_gene: TRBJ2-3
v_gene: TRBV6-5
abundance: once
CDR3nt: TGTGCCAGCAGTGAAAGCGGGAGGACAGATACGCAGTATTTT
CDR3aa: CASSESGRTDTQYF

d_gene: NA
j_gene: TRBJ2-1
v_gene: TRBV6-6
abundance: NA
CDR3nt: TGTGCCAGCAGTTCCCTCGGGGGAGACTCCTACAATGAGCAGTTCTTC
CDR3aa: CASSSLGGDSYNEQFF

d_gene: NA
j_gene: TRBJ2-7
v_gene: TRBV14
abundance: NA
CDR3nt: TGTGCCAGCAGCCCAGGGGCCCGCGGTTCCTACGAGCAGTACTTC
CDR3aa: CASSPGARGSYEQYF

d_gene: NA
j_gene: TRBJ1-1
v_gene: TRBV27
abundance: NA
CDR3nt: TGTGCCAGCAGTTTTGGCAGGCTCACTGAAGCTTTCTTT
CDR3aa: CASSFGRLTEAFF

d_gene: TRBD1
j_gene: TRBJ1-5
v_gene: TRBV5-6
abundance: NA
CDR3nt: TGTGCCAGCAGCTTCAACCTGGGGACAGGGAATCAGCCCCAGCATTTT
CDR3aa: CASSFNLGTGNQPQHF